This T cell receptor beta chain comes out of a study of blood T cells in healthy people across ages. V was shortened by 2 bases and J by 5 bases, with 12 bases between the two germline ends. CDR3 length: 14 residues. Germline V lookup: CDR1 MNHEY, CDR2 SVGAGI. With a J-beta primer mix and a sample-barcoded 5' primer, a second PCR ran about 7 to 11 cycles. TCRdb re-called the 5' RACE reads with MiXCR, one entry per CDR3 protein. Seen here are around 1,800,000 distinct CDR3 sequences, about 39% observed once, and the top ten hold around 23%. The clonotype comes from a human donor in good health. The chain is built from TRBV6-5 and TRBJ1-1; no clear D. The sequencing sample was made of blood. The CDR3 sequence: CASSYAGMGTEAFF. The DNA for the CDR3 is TGTGCCAGCAGTTACGCAGGAATGGGAACTGAAGCTTTCTTT.